The present TCR beta chain was sequenced within a study of cytomegalovirus exposure and HLA in healthy donors (dated by TCRdb to between 2016 and 2019). Study-level background: An earlier analysis of roughly 610 of the donors reported approximately 300 Gb of sequence data and 95 million to 140 million unique TCR beta sequences obtained from some 170 million T cells. An early release covering approximately 600 HLA-typed donors comprised 250 to 350 gigabases of sequencing data and tens of millions of unique TCR sequences. Of the 300 to 500 genotyped donors, 81% were placed in the genetic ancestry cluster associated with self-reported Caucasian donors. The study aimed to test whether cataloging public T cell receptors could reveal signatures of past pathogen exposure. The T cell repertoires of about 700 subjects were profiled by immunosequencing and related to cytomegalovirus serostatus. Along with the approximately 620-subject first cohort, a separate validation cohort of some 130 different subjects was used. The study combined high-throughput TCR immunosequencing, statistical association of individual TCRs with disease status, and machine learning to predict cytomegalovirus infection status. A later analysis re-examined previously published TCR beta repertoires from just over 650 donors and added high-resolution HLA genotyping to investigate patterns of TCR occurrence. The later analysis used no new phenotypic data to find candidate immune exposures, relying instead on TCR beta sequences and their occurrence across donors. An earlier analysis of around 540 of the donors applied high-throughput TCR beta sequencing to assess whether each TCR beta V gene segment acted as functional or pseudogenic. Donor age, sex, ethnicity and CMV serostatus were compiled together with the repertoire data. In a later genetic analysis, genome-wide SNP genotypes for about 55% of the 666 donors were used, and that subset was treated as a discovery cohort. All discovery cohort repertoires had been generated using a single sequencing platform. HLA typing covered class I and class II loci at four-digit resolution. The number of typed donors differed by locus: about 620-640 for A, B, C, DRB1 and DQB1; approximately 520 for DQA1; approximately 610 for DPA1; and roughly 470 for DPB1. Roughly five DR-DQ haplotypes were handled as single units for association and clustering, since linkage in the cohort was strong. Among roughly 400 genotyped donors of the cohort, an average of approximately 240,000 unique TCR beta nucleotide sequences were sequenced per donor, around 18% of them non-productive. Broader findings and caveats from the paper: Because HLA typing was missing for some donors at each locus, association tests included only the typed subset. Only TCR beta chains were sequenced in this cohort, and the absence of alpha or paired-chain data limited detectable features. While some public TCRs were present in many individuals, most TCR sequences turned up only very rarely across donors. The authors suggested that the approach could potentially be extended to other disease states and immunological phenotypes. In vitro tests confirmed that a few of the cytomegalovirus-associated TCR beta chains recognize cytomegalovirus antigens. CMV serostatus was the only immune exposure information available for the cohort. A total of 164 TCR beta chains were listed by the study as associated with cytomegalovirus. Strong co-occurrence of HLA alleles, especially DR and DQ, made assigning TCR associations to individual alleles difficult. In both the original and validation cohorts, the classifier was reported to diagnose cytomegalovirus status with high specificity and sensitivity. A further reported finding was that TCR beta sequences accurately predicted the HLA-A and HLA-B alleles for most subjects in the first cohort. The earlier analysis of some 540 of the donors excluded 15 to 20 rarely observed V segments, including chromosome 9 orphons, because counts were too low. Correlated functional status among segregating V segments might reflect linkage disequilibrium, but an unknown experimental factor could not be ruled out. In a later analysis, the rate of TCR association differed among HLA loci, with DRB1 alleles having the most associated TCRs and HLA-C alleles having the fewest. At a false discovery rate of 0.05, a later analysis linked around 15,000 TCR beta sequences to specific HLA alleles. Presence/absence analyses assumed roughly uniform sequencing depth across donors, an assumption that may not hold. In a later genetic analysis, a missense DCLRE1C variant was associated with V-gene and J-gene trimming of TCR beta chains, and the association was replicated in an independent cohort. Most CMV-associated TCR beta chains appeared to be HLA-restricted in a later analysis, and the HLA associations seemed to be driven largely by CMV exposure. Because the 87-base-pair reads could not distinguish some IMGT-functional V segments, including TRBV6-2 and TRBV6-3, those segments were excluded. A cluster of highly shared sequence variants was judged likely to be a technical artifact of the sequencing pipeline. Compared with equally common non-associated chains, HLA-associated TCR beta chains in a later analysis were more clonally expanded and had lower generation probabilities. According to a later analysis, parvovirus B19, influenza, CMV and Epstein-Barr virus appeared linked to several top co-occurrence clusters. Compared with the roughly 700-donor mean, donors in an Asian-associated ancestry cluster had fewer N-insertions in productive TCRs, according to a later genetic analysis. In an earlier analysis of approximately 600 of the donors, most TCR beta V segments were observed in productive rearrangements about 87% or about 30% of the time, broadly matching IMGT annotations.

Points on this clone: Its specific antigen is unknown. It has no much larger one-base neighbor in the sample; base qualities were not kept.

CDR1 MNHEY and CDR2 SVGAGI were looked up in the germline V gene. Measured from the cysteine to the phenylalanine, the CDR3 is 13 residues long. Only CDR3 DNA is held: 39 bases, read in frame from base 1. The germline V and J ends show losses of 8 bases and 4 bases respectively, and no gene match explains 5 bases of the junction. In total, around 600 healthy bone marrow donors made up the cohort. Cohort members were all nominally healthy when sampled, although unrecorded immune exposures were likely present. The donor tested CMV seropositive and was one of the 289 seropositive cohort members. A peripheral blood sample was provided by each donor, and peripheral blood mononuclear cells were used for TCR beta sequencing. The Qiagen DNeasy Blood Extraction Kit was used to extract genomic DNA from the blood cell samples. The method was the immunoSEQ multiplex PCR assay. For the multiplex PCR, a mixture combining 60 forward primers for TCR Vbeta segments and 13 reverse primers for TCR Jbeta segments was used. Amplification of the CDR3 region of rearranged TCR beta genes was performed with a multiplex PCR assay on genomic DNA. The amplified TCR beta libraries were sequenced on the Illumina HiSeq System as 87-base-pair reads. The paper's data handling went like this. Across the 640 or so repertoires, a later analysis counted 60 million to 90 million unique TCR beta chains, around 10 million of which were shared by at least two donors. Raw reads were error-corrected and collapsed into unique sequences by a nearest-neighbor algorithm in which closely related sequences were merged to remove PCR and sequencing errors. V, D and J gene segments were assigned by aligning CDR3 sequences to IMGT reference sequences. For a sequence to be retained, a match of at least six nucleotides to both a V gene segment and a J gene segment was required. A rearrangement counted as productive if the CDR3 had no stop codons and remained in frame with V and J, and every other rearrangement counted as non-productive. CDR3 was defined by IMGT convention, running from the second conserved V-encoded cysteine to the conserved J-encoded phenylalanine. The earlier analysis of approximately 590 of the donors excluded any sequence lacking an unambiguous match to a single V gene segment. An earlier analysis of a few hundred of the donors classified V segments as functional when productive rearrangements were above 56.7% and as segregating when the standard deviation between donors was above 5%. A statistical classification framework was built for diagnosing cytomegalovirus status from the catalog of TCR beta chain sequences. In a later analysis, TCR nucleotide sequences were compared against IMGT/GENE-DB human TR gene sequences so that V and J genes could be assigned. The TCRdist pipeline was used in a later analysis to assign CDR3 sequences and most-parsimonious VDJ recombination scenarios. In a later analysis, every TCR beta chain was defined by the combination of its CDR3 amino acid sequence and its V-gene family, and reads without a unique V-gene family were dropped. As a way to deal with suspected cross-contamination and a sequencing artifact, a later analysis dropped 450 to 700 nucleotide sequences that were highly shared and had low generation probability. In a later analysis, a clonal expansion index for each public chain was calculated from normalized within-repertoire ranks of inferred template counts. A later analysis computed generation probabilities with a VDJ recombination model fitted to out-of-frame rearrangements, and checked the results against IGoR. A later analysis scored TCR-TCR, TCR-HLA and TCR-CMV co-occurrence with hypergeometric tests, applying a repertoire-size bias correction to TCR pairs. A later analysis estimated false discovery rates by permuting HLA or CMV assignments 20 times. A later analysis grouped co-occurring TCRs with DBSCAN, adding TCRdist sequence similarity when clustering within HLA-allele-positive subsets. For co-occurrence clustering, repertoires with fewer than 30,000 or more than 120,000 public chains were excluded, along with five or six repertoires with anomalous nucleotide sharing. TCRdb stores this immuneACCESS table with in-frame sequences only. Part of the clones is absent; in the studies checked, under half of the shortfall reflects unresolved V genes, and no reason is known for the rest. That table furnishes V, J and clone size, whereas the DNA furnished D and trimming. The sample contains tens of thousands of clones, more than 75% of them found a single time. The ten largest clonotypes hold about 12% of the sample.

The chain couples TRBV6-5 to TRBJ2-5; 9 central bases correspond to TRBD2. Sequenced sample: PBMCs. This clonotype originated in a male donor in good health and CMV-seropositive. In nucleotides, the sequence is TGTGCCAGCCAGTTAGCGGGAGCAGAGACCCAGTACTTC. Its translation reads: CASQLAGAETQYF.